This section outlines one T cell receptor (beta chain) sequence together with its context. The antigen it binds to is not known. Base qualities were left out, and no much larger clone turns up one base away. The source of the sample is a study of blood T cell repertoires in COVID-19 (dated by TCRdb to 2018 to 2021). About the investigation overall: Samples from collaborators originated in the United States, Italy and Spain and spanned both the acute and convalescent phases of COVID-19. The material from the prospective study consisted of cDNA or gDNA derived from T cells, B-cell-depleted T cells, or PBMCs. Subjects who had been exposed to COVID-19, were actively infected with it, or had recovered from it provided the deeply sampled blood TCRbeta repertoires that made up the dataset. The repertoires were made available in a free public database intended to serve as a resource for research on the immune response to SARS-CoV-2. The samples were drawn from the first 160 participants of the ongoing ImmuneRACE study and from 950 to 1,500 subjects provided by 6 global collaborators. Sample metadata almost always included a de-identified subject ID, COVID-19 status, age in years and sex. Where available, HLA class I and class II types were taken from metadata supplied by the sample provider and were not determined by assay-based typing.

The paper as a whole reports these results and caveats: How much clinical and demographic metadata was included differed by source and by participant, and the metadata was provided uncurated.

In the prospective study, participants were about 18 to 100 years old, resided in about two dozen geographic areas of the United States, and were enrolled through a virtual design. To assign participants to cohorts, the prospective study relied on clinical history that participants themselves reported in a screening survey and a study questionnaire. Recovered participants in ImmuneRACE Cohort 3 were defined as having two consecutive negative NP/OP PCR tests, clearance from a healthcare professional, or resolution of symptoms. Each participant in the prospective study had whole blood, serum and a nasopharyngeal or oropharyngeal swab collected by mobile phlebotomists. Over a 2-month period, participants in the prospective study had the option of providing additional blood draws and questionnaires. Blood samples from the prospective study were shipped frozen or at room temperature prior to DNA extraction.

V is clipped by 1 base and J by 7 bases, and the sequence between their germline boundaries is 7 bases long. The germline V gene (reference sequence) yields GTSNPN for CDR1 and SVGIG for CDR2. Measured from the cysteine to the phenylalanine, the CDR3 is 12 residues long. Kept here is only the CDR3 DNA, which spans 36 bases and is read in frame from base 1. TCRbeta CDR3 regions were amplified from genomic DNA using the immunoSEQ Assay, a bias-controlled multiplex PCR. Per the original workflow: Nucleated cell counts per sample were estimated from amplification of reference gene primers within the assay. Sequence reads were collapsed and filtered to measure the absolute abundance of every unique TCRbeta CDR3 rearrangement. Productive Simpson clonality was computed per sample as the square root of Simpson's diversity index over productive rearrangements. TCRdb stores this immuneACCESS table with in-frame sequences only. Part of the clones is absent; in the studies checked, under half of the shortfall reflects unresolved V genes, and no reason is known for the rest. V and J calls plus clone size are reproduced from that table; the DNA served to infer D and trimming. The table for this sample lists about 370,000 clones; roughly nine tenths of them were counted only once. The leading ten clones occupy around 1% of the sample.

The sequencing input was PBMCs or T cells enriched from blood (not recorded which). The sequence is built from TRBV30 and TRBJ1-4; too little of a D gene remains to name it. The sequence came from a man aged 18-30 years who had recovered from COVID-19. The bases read TGTGCCTGGAGTGGCCCAGTTGAAAAACTGTTTTTT. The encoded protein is CAWSGPVEKLFF. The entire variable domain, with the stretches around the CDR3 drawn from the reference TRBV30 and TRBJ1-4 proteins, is SQTIHQWPATLVQPVGSPLSLECTVEGTSNPNLYWYRQAAGRGLQLLFYSVGIGQISSEVPQNLSASRPQDRQFILSSKKLLLSDSGFYLCAWSGPVEKLFFGSGTQLSVL.